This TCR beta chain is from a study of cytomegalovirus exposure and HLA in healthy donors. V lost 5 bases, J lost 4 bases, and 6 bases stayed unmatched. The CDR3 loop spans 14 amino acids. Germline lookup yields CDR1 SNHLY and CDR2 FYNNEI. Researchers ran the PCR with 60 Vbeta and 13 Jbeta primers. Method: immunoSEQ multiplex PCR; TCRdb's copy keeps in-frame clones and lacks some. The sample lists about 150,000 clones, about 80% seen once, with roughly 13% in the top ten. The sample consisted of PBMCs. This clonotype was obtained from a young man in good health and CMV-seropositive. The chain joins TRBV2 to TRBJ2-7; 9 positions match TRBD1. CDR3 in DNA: TGTGCCAGCAGTAACGGACAGGGGAAATACGAGCAGTACTTC. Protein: CASSNGQGKYEQYF.